This TCR beta chain was found in a study of T cell responses to AZD1222 COVID-19 vaccine (dated by TCRdb to about 2021). Background on the whole study: A total of under 250 trial participants underwent TCR sequencing, of whom roughly 210 had received two doses of AZD1222 and around 26 had received two doses of the MenACWY control vaccine. Trial participants were enrolled into age subgroups of 18-55, 56-69 and 70-plus years, which contained roughly 150, 30 and 60 TCR-sequenced participants, respectively.

The CDR3 regions of human TCRbeta chains were analyzed by immunosequencing. In the original analysis: Repertoire TCRs were checked for matches against a reference library of SARS-CoV-2-specific TCRs that had been generated using the MIRA antigen-specificity platform. Breadth was defined as the fraction of unique TCRs that were SARS-CoV-2-associated, and depth was defined as the fraction of total T cells that were SARS-CoV-2-associated. Using the MIRA data, each spike-specific TCR was assigned both to the spike region to which the TCR was reactive and to a CD4 or CD8 class. Log10-transformed breadth and depth values were compared by one-way ANOVA with Sidak's multiple comparisons tests. Not all clones reach the TCRdb copy of this immuneACCESS table, which keeps in-frame sequences only. Checked studies attribute under half of the gap to unresolved V genes and leave the rest unexplained. V, J and clone size are taken as reported in that table, and D and trimming were inferred from the DNA itself. The sample includes roughly 84,000 clones, with approximately 88% observed a single time. The ten most abundant clones make up roughly 10% of the sample.

On the study overall, not on this receptor specifically: After two AZD1222 doses, both the breadth and the depth of spike-specific TCRs were significantly higher than at day 0 and than in MenACWY recipients. Conclusions about previously exposed vaccinees are limited, since just five to seven AZD1222 recipients were seropositive for SARS-CoV-2 at baseline. Reportedly, almost half of the unique spike-specific TCRs recognized epitopes lying outside the regions that are mutated in the B.1.351 and B.1.1.7 variants. In the small 56-69-year group, the increase in depth fell short of significance, most likely because of low power. The vaccine-associated CD4 TCRs covered the entire spike protein, and the dominant responses fell in regions 160-218 and 743-854. Because no day 14 peak-response samples were available, repertoires were characterized only after the peak T cell response. Participants were mostly white British and included more females than males, and it was suggested by the authors that clonal diversity may have been underestimated.

The time point label for this specimen denotes: about 28 days (+/-7) after the second vaccine dose. AZD1222 recipients with second doses at about 4 weeks or about 12 weeks were pooled, because spike-specific TCR depth and breadth did not differ between schedules. The vaccinee samples were drawn from two UK trials, COV001 and COV002, one of which was a single-blind randomized controlled phase 2/3 trial testing AZD1222 (ChAdOx1 nCoV-19) in healthy adults. For TCRbeta chain sequencing, PBMC samples were collected from trial participants at day 0 and at day 28 after the second dose. Reading from cysteine to phenylalanine, the CDR3 counts 19 amino acids. Only the CDR3 region is kept as DNA, spanning 57 bases read in frame from base 1. A remark on this clone: This receptor's antigen is unknown. Base qualities are not provided; no much larger clone lies one nucleotide away.

This material consisted of peripheral blood, taken 28 days after the second AZD1222 dose. The V and J genes are TRBV12-2 and TRBJ1-6. TRBV12-2 is marked as a pseudogene. The TCR comes from an adult who received the AZD1222 COVID-19 vaccine. The CDR3 is CASRLAAVFGDCYNSPLHF. The nucleotide sequence is TGTGCAAGTCGCTTAGCGGCGGTATTTGGGGACTGCTATAATTCACCCCTCCACTTT.